This T cell receptor beta chain was captured by sequencing in a study of T cell changes during pregnancy in multiple sclerosis. Here immunoSEQ multiplex PCR was the method, and the copy in TCRdb shows in-frame clones only, minus some. The sample includes some 94,000 clones, under 95% of them seen just once. Germline V gene sequence: CDR1 MRHNA, CDR2 SNTAGT. V trimming: 6 bases; J trimming: 2 bases; junction bases outside the gene matches: 5. The CDR3 is 16 residues long. The starting material was peripheral blood, obtained in the first trimester of pregnancy. This TCR was recovered from a female donor in good health, enrolled as a control in a pregnancy study. The V gene is TRBV6-4, the J gene TRBJ2-2, with 11 bases lining up with TRBD1. The CDR3 is CASSPGTGGNTGELFF. For the CDR3, the DNA is TGTGCCAGCAGCCCTGGGACAGGGGGAAACACCGGGGAGCTGTTTTTT.